These 31 T cell receptor beta chains came from one sample sequenced in a study of blood T cell repertoires in COVID-19. This table comes from immunoSEQ multiplex PCR, and its TCRdb copy is limited to in-frame clones, with some not included. The repertoire holds some 220,000 clones, with over 80% as singletons. The sequencing sample was made of peripheral blood. Receptor source: a woman in her sixties with active or convalescent COVID-19.

The chain employs TRBV28 and TRBJ2-7, with TRBD2 identical over 12 bases. CDR1 and CDR2 from the germline V gene are MDHEN and SYDVKM. V shed 6 bases, J shed 4 bases, and the junction held 7 bases outside the gene matches. This CDR3 region has 15 residues. This CDR3 is CASRRSSGRAYEQYF. The CDR3 DNA follows: TGTGCCAGCAGACGATCTAGCGGGAGGGCATACGAGCAGTACTTC.

The chain is built from TRBV15 and TRBJ2-7; a possible D gene is TRBD2 (7 bases). V was clipped by 3 bases and J by 5 bases, with 20 bases between them. Germline V gene data show CDR1 as LNHNV and CDR2 as YYDKDF (reference sequence). This CDR3 is 16 amino acids long. CDR3 sequence (DNA): TGTGCCACCAGCAGGGACCCTCTGCCGGGGGGCGACGAGCAGTACGTC. Translation gives CATSRDPLPGGDEQYV.

The rearrangement uses TRBV7-2 and TRBJ2-1, with D possibly TRBD1 on 6 matching bases. V dropped 4 bases and J dropped 4 bases, with 14 bases sitting between them. Germline V gives CDR1 SGHTA, CDR2 FQGNSA. The length of the CDR3 is 15 residues. The CDR3 is CASSSRGPTYNEQFF. CDR3 sequence (DNA): TGTGCCAGCAGCTCCAGGGGCCCGACATACAATGAGCAGTTCTTC.

V is TRBV19 and J is TRBJ1-4; 9 nucleotides align to TRBD1. Germline CDR1 is LNHDA and CDR2 is SQIVND (reference sequence). J was trimmed by 5 bases and V by 5 bases; bases with no gene match: 9. The CDR3 totals 16 residues. Here the CDR3 DNA reads TGTGCCAGTAGTCCGAACTCCGGGACAGGGAATGAAAAACTGTTTTTT. Translated, it gives CASSPNSGTGNEKLFF.

This chain connects TRBV11-1 to TRBJ2-1, with D possibly TRBD1 on 6 matching bases. CDR3 length: 14 amino acids. CDR1 and CDR2 from the germline V gene are SGHAT and FQDESV (reference sequence). V gave up 4 bases and J gave up 3 bases, with 10 bases separating them. CDR3 protein: CASSWAGDYNEQFF. CDR3 bases: TGTGCCAGCAGCTGGGCAGGGGACTACAATGAGCAGTTCTTC.

The chain has TRBV12-3 or TRBV12-4 and TRBJ2-1; D remains ambiguous. CDR3 length: 13 residues. V was shortened by 3 bases and J by 3 bases, with 6 bases between the two germline ends. CDR3 in DNA: TGTGCCAGCAGTTTCTCAGGCTACAATGAGCAGTTCTTC. Encoded protein: CASSFSGYNEQFF.

This clone occurred a few times. V is TRBV11-2 and J is TRBJ2-5; 8 bases fit TRBD1. The germline V gene has CDR1 SGHAT and CDR2 FQNNGV. V shed 2 bases, J shed 5 bases, and the junction held 10 bases outside the gene matches. The CDR3 spans 16 residues. The CDR3 bases are TGTGCCAGCAGCTTAATCATCTCGACAGGGGACGAGACCCAGTACTTC. Translated, it gives CASSLIISTGDETQYF.

The CDR3 DNA is TGCGCCAGCAGCTCGCCGGAGGGACTAGCGGGAGGTGGATCCTACAATGAGCAGTTCTTC. Residues: CASSSPEGLAGGGSYNEQFF. The chain employs TRBV5-1 and TRBJ2-1; 15 bases match TRBD2. The V gene's germline CDR1 is SGHRS and CDR2 YFSETQ. CDR3 length: 20 amino acids. The V segment lost 3 bases and the J segment 1 base; nucleotides outside the gene matches: 11.

This clone was recorded a few times. The chain couples TRBV5-4 to TRBJ2-3; 9 bases fit TRBD2. This CDR3 comprises 15 residues. Germline-derived CDR1 and CDR2 are SGHNT and YYREEE (reference sequence). The V segment lost 5 bases and the J segment 1 base; nucleotides outside the gene matches: 5. DNA of the CDR3: TGTGCCAGCAGGCGTACTAGCGGGCGCACAGATACGCAGTATTTT. Translating it yields CASRRTSGRTDTQYF. Full variable domain (rest looked up from reference TRBV5-4 and TRBJ2-3): ETGVTQSPTHLIKTRGQQVTLRCSSQSGHNTVSWYQQALGQGPQFIFQYYREEENGRGNFPPRFSGLQFPNYSSELNVNALELDDSALYLCASRRTSGRTDTQYFGPGTRLTVL.

The V and J genes are TRBV28 and TRBJ2-3, with 8 bases aligning to TRBD1. The V gene's germline CDR1 is MDHEN and CDR2 SYDVKM. The CDR3 runs to 15 residues. J was trimmed by 5 bases and V by 2 bases; bases with no gene match: 6. This CDR3 reads CASSLVQGDLDTQYF. The DNA of the CDR3 is TGTGCCAGCAGTTTAGTACAGGGGGATTTAGATACGCAGTATTTT.

V usage is TRBV6-6 and J usage is TRBJ1-6; 8 positions agree with TRBD1. The CDR3 runs 15 residues. V shed 6 bases and J 6 bases; nucleotides not matched to a gene: 7. The germline gives CDR1 MNHNY, CDR2 SVGAGI (reference sequence). The CDR3 reads CASRTLDRGNSPLHF. The CDR3 nucleotides read TGTGCCAGCAGGACCTTAGACAGGGGTAATTCACCCCTCCACTTT.

This sequence joins TRBV4-1 and TRBJ1-1; TRBD1 is a possible D gene (6 bases). V lost 6 bases, J lost 5 bases, and 16 bases lay in between. CDR1 and CDR2 (germline): MGHRA, YSYEKL. The length of the CDR3 is 14 residues. The CDR3 sequence is CASSRDRTGTEAFF. CDR3 in DNA: TGCGCCAGCAGTCGAGACAGGACGGGAACTGAAGCTTTCTTT.

The rearrangement joins TRBV7-9 to TRBJ1-2; TRBD1 agrees at 7 bases. CDR1 SEHNR and CDR2 FQNEAQ come from the germline V gene (reference sequence). This CDR3 has 14 amino acids. V shed 5 bases, J shed 3 bases, and the junction held 6 bases outside the gene matches. The DNA of the CDR3 is TGTGCCAGCAGCCTAGGGGGCGCGGACTATGGCTACACCTTC. Its protein product is CASSLGGADYGYTF.

The chain recombines TRBV11-2 with TRBJ2-7; 12 bases align to TRBD2. Germline V gene sequence: CDR1 SGHAT, CDR2 FQNNGV. The CDR3 has 15 amino acids. Trimming at V came to 4 bases and at J to 3 bases, leaving 4 bases not matched to a gene. CDR3 in amino acids: CASSSGLAGFYEQYV. CDR3 bases: TGTGCCAGCAGCTCAGGACTAGCGGGGTTCTACGAGCAGTACGTC.

The rearrangement joins TRBV6-5 to TRBJ1-2, with 9 bases aligning to TRBD1. From germline, CDR1 is MNHEY and CDR2 SVGAGI. The CDR3 has 15 residues. V lost 5 bases, J lost 3 bases, and 7 bases stayed unmatched. The CDR3 loop is CASSTWTGEDYGYTF. DNA of the CDR3: TGTGCCAGCAGTACCTGGACAGGGGAGGACTATGGCTACACCTTC.

V and J are TRBV6-1 and TRBJ1-3; D call uncertain. Germline CDR1 and CDR2: MNHNS and SASEGT. The V and J ends lost 2 bases and 2 bases respectively, with 10 bases between them. There are 15 residues in the CDR3. The CDR3 region has the DNA TGTGCCAGCAGTGAAACCCGGGTTGCTGGAAACACCATATATTTT. Amino acid sequence: CASSETRVAGNTIYF.

This clone appeared a few times. The rearrangement joins TRBV7-9 to TRBJ1-2; D is unclear. The CDR3 is made up of 15 amino acids. Trimming cost V 1 base and J 3 bases, with 12 bases left between them. The germline gives CDR1 SEHNR, CDR2 FQNEAQ (reference sequence). CDR3 loop: CASSLGAGVDYGYTF. DNA for the CDR3: TGTGCCAGCAGCTTAGGGGCCGGGGTCGACTATGGCTACACCTTC.

The CDR3 coding sequence is TGTGCCACTAGACTAGCGGGGAGCACAGATACGCAGTATTTT. This encodes CATRLAGSTDTQYF. The genes are TRBV19 and TRBJ2-3, with 11 nucleotides matching TRBD2. The CDR3 is made up of 14 amino acids. The J segment lost 0 bases and the V segment lost 10 bases, leaving 3 bases of the junction unmatched. Germline V gene sequence: CDR1 LNHDA, CDR2 SQIVND (reference sequence).

The chain combines TRBV7-9 with TRBJ2-7, with 9 nucleotides matching TRBD1. Losses at the gene ends were 9 bases for V and 5 bases for J; bases not matched to a gene: 8. Germline CDR1 is SEHNR and CDR2 is FQNEAQ (reference sequence). The CDR3 sequence is 13 residues long. The CDR3 sequence: CASMKDRGHEQYV. The CDR3 bases are TGTGCCAGTATGAAGGACAGGGGTCACGAGCAGTACGTC.

The chain carries TRBV12-3 or TRBV12-4 and TRBJ2-5; D gene unclear. This CDR3 has 13 amino acids. V lost 3 bases to trimming and J lost 4 bases, with 9 bases between them. CDR3 sequence reads: CASSFERRETQYF. CDR3 in DNA: TGTGCCAGCAGTTTCGAGCGCCGAGAGACCCAGTACTTC.

Notes on this clone: The sample contains more than one DNA sequence encoding this CDR3. The chain combines TRBV7-9 with TRBJ2-3, with D maybe TRBD1 (5 bases). Germline CDR1 reads SEHNR; CDR2 reads FQNEAQ (reference sequence). The CDR3 sequence is 13 residues long. V shed 5 bases and J shed 0 bases, with 6 bases lying between them. The CDR3 sequence: CASSPGSTDTQYF. The CDR3 bases are TGTGCCAGCAGCCCAGGGAGCACAGATACGCAGTATTTT.

This chain connects TRBV25-1 to TRBJ1-3; 7 bases agree with TRBD1. CDR3 length: 14 residues. CDR1 is MGHDK and CDR2 is SYGVNS in the germline V gene. V lost 9 bases, J lost 0 bases, and 5 bases stayed unmatched. The CDR3 DNA sequence: TGTGCCAGTGACAGGGAATTCTCTGGAAACACCATATATTTT. Its protein is CASDREFSGNTIYF.

The V and J genes are TRBV6-6 and TRBJ1-5, with a weak D call TRBD1 (5 bases). The CDR3 has 18 amino acids. The V gene's germline CDR1 is MNHNY and CDR2 SVGAGI (reference sequence). Trimming removed 5 bases at V and 3 bases at J, with 23 bases between. The CDR3 spells CASSLTWGRAPLNQPQHF. The CDR3 bases are TGTGCCAGCAGTCTCACCTGGGGGAGGGCTCCTCTCAATCAGCCCCAGCATTTT.

The CDR3 sequence: CASSRGGVRGSGELFF. The CDR3 nucleotides are TGTGCCAGTAGTAGGGGCGGGGTTCGGGGATCCGGGGAGCTGTTTTTT. The rearrangement joins TRBV19 to TRBJ2-2, with a weak D call TRBD2 (6 bases). The CDR3 runs 16 residues. The germline CDR1 and CDR2 sequences are LNHDA and SQIVND (reference sequence). V gave up 4 bases and J gave up 6 bases, with 18 bases separating them. Based on the CDR3 plus reference TRBV19 and TRBJ2-2, the full variable domain is DGGITQSPKYLFRKEGQNVTLSCEQNLNHDAMYWYRQDPGQGLRLIYYSQIVNDFQKGDIAEGYSVSREKKESFPLTVTSAQKNPTAFYLCASSRGGVRGSGELFFGEGSRLTVL.

This clone is classed as medium-sized (0.01 to 0.1%). This chain joins TRBV24-1 and TRBJ2-5; 7 bases are shared with TRBD1. The V segment lost 4 bases and the J segment 0 bases; nucleotides outside the gene matches: 10. Looked up from germline, CDR1 is KGHDR and CDR2 is SFDVKD. The CDR3 covers 17 residues. DNA of the CDR3: TGTGCCACCAGTGACCGAGACGACAGGGCGTACCAAGAGACCCAGTACTTC. Translation: CATSDRDDRAYQETQYF.

In DNA, the CDR3 is TGTGCCAGCCAGACCGGGTCATCCTACGAGCAGTACTTC. Amino acid sequence: CASQTGSSYEQYF. V is TRBV2 and J is TRBJ2-7; D not certain. CDR1 SNHLY and CDR2 FYNNEI come from the germline V gene. The CDR3 extends over 13 amino acids. The V end lost 8 bases, the J end lost 1 base, and 12 bases lay between the germline ends.

This clone occurred once. The chain is built from TRBV5-4 and TRBJ2-5; TRBD1 agrees at 9 bases. CDR1 is SGHNT and CDR2 is YYREEE in the germline V gene (reference sequence). V gave up 3 bases and J gave up 5 bases; unmatched junction bases: 5. CDR3 length: 14 amino acids. The CDR3 DNA sequence: TGTGCCAGCAGCTGGGGGACAGGGCAGGAGACCCAGTACTTC. This codes for CASSWGTGQETQYF.

The V gene is TRBV27, the J gene TRBJ2-1, with 8 bases identical to TRBD2. V was pared by 8 bases and J by 4 bases, with 10 bases of the junction left unmatched. The CDR3 is made up of 15 amino acids. Per the germline V gene, CDR1 is MNHEY and CDR2 is SMNVEV (reference sequence). DNA for the CDR3: TGTGCCAGCTTCCGCGCGGGGGGCCAATACAATGAGCAGTTCTTC. It encodes CASFRAGGQYNEQFF.

This chain links TRBV7-9 with TRBJ2-3; tentative D call: TRBD1 (6 bases). CDR1 is SEHNR and CDR2 is FQNEAQ in the germline V gene (reference sequence). Trimming took 5 bases from V and 2 from J, leaving 14 bases between them. The CDR3 covers 15 residues. The CDR3: CASSAIQGATDTQYF. CDR3 in DNA: TGTGCCAGCAGCGCAATACAGGGAGCCACAGATACGCAGTATTTT. Looking up the rest from reference TRBV7-9 and TRBJ2-3 gives the full variable domain: DTGVSQNPRHKITKRGQNVTFRCDPISEHNRLYWYRQTLGQGPEFLTYFQNEAQLEKSRLLSDRFSAERPKGSFSTLEIQRTEQGDSAMYLCASSAIQGATDTQYFGPGTRLTVL.

The chain recombines TRBV7-9 with TRBJ2-5; 13 bases match TRBD2. J gave up 5 bases and V 6 bases, and 6 bases lay outside the gene matches. In germline, CDR1 is SEHNR, CDR2 FQNEAQ (reference sequence). This CDR3 is built from 15 residues. The CDR3, as DNA: TGTGCCAGCAGACGGGGACTAGCGGGAAGGGAGACCCAGTACTTC. Protein sequence: CASRRGLAGRETQYF. Based on the CDR3 plus reference TRBV7-9 and TRBJ2-5, the full variable domain is DTGVSQNPRHKITKRGQNVTFRCDPISEHNRLYWYRQTLGQGPEFLTYFQNEAQLEKSRLLSDRFSAERPKGSFSTLEIQRTEQGDSAMYLCASRRGLAGRETQYFGPGTRLLVL.

The rearrangement uses TRBV29-1 and TRBJ1-4; a weak D match, TRBD1 (5 bases). Trimming took 3 bases from V and 2 from J, leaving 10 bases between them. Germline-derived CDR1 and CDR2 are SQVTM and ANQGSEA. The CDR3 is 14 residues long. CDR3 coding DNA: TGCAGCGTTGATTTGGAGGGGACTAATGAAAAACTGTTTTTT. Its translation: CSVDLEGTNEKLFF.